The 23 T cell receptor beta chains in this list originate from one sample, sequenced in a study of regulatory T cells in long-lasting Graves disease. Relying on iRepertoire HTBI primers and Arm-PCR of CDR3 regions, the team built TCR beta libraries. A single record per CDR3 protein comes from TCRdb applying MiXCR to the multiplex PCR reads. The repertoire holds some 460,000 distinct CDR3 sequences, with roughly 17% as singletons. Indicated time point: newly diagnosed GD, antithyroid drugs for less than 3 months. The TCR library was prepared using RNA isolated from PBMCs. These data are also associated with another study on T cells in Graves' hyperthyroidism and ophthalmopathy.

The sequencing used peripheral blood mononuclear cells (PBMCs), collected at new diagnosis, from a patient treated with antithyroid drugs. These receptors all stem from a man in his forties with Graves disease.

This clonotype has just a few counts. The rearrangement uses TRBV28 and TRBJ2-4; D not certain. The germline V gene has CDR1 MDHEN and CDR2 SYDVKM. V lost 2 bases and J lost 6, with 8 bases in between. The CDR3 runs 13 residues. The CDR3 reads CASSLDQRNIQYF. CDR3 in DNA: TGTGCCAGCAGTTTAGATCAGAGAAACATTCAGTACTTC.

In regard to this clonotype: Since a much larger clone is just one base distant, this may be a read error. The genes are TRBV12-3 or TRBV12-4 and TRBJ1-1, with no clear D. V lost 8 bases to trimming and J lost 9 bases, with 22 bases between them. This CDR3 region has 14 residues. CDR3 in amino acids: CASGSSGRAGKAFF. DNA of the CDR3: TGTGCCAGCGGGTCTAGCGGGAGGGCTGGGAAAGCTTTCTTT.

This clonotype was recorded at least ten times. V and J are TRBV12-3 or TRBV12-4 and TRBJ1-2, with D maybe TRBD1 (5 bases). V was shortened by 6 bases and J by 2 bases, with 7 bases between the two germline ends. This CDR3 contains 12 residues. CDR3 sequence (DNA): TGTGCCAGCAGCGACAGAAACTATGGCTACACCTTC. It translates to CASSDRNYGYTF.

This clonotype was counted between two and nine times. This chain uses TRBV30 with TRBJ2-3, with TRBD2 as a possible D gene (5 bases). The CDR3 covers 15 residues. The V end was cut by 0 bases, the J end by 2 bases, with 12 bases between. Germline CDR1 reads GTSNPN; CDR2 reads SVGIG (reference sequence). For the CDR3, the DNA is TGTGCCTGGAGTGTACTAGGTGCTAACACAGATACGCAGTATTTT. The encoded protein is CAWSVLGANTDTQYF.

V gene TRBV12-3 or TRBV12-4 combines with J gene TRBJ2-7; TRBD2 matches at 11 bases. The CDR3 sequence is 14 residues long. J lost 2 bases, V lost 9 bases, and 6 bases had no gene match. CDR3 in amino acids: CASMGLAAPYEQYF. The CDR3 DNA is TGTGCCAGTATGGGACTAGCGGCCCCCTACGAGCAGTACTTC.

In this sample, this clonotype turned up many times. The chain links TRBV28 to TRBJ1-2; no firm D call. The ends were cut back, 3 bases at V and 3 bases at J, with 14 bases in the middle. The CDR3 loop spans 15 amino acids. In germline, CDR1 is MDHEN, CDR2 SYDVKM. CDR3 protein: CASSFNHRNDYGYTF. As DNA, the CDR3 is TGTGCCAGCAGTTTCAACCACAGAAATGACTATGGCTACACCTTC.

The CDR3 DNA sequence: TGTGCCAGCAGCCAACCCGGACGGTACGAGCAGTACTTC. As protein: CASSQPGRYEQYF. This chain links TRBV3-1 with TRBJ2-7; D is unresolved. V lost 2 bases, J lost 4 bases, and 9 bases lay in between. The CDR3 sequence is 13 residues long. Germline lookup yields CDR1 LGHDT and CDR2 YNNKEL (reference sequence).

This clonotype showed up many times. The chain recombines TRBV4-2 with TRBJ2-5; 9 bases map to TRBD2. This CDR3 region has 18 residues. The V and J ends lost 1 base and 5 bases, in that order; junction bases with no gene match: 14. The germline gives CDR1 LGHNA, CDR2 YNFKEQ. CDR3 region: CASSQGKAAGGPGETQYF. CDR3 coding DNA: TGTGCCAGCAGCCAAGGAAAGGCGGCGGGAGGGCCGGGGGAGACCCAGTACTTC.

The J gene is TRBJ2-3, the V gene TRBV12-3 or TRBV12-4; 9 nucleotides agree with TRBD1. There are 15 residues in the CDR3. J was trimmed by 3 bases and V by 7 bases; bases with no gene match: 8. CDR3 nucleotides: TGTGCCAGCACCAAGACAGGGGGAGTAACAGATACGCAGTATTTT. Amino acid sequence: CASTKTGGVTDTQYF.

J is TRBJ2-1 and V is TRBV5-6; TRBD2 aligns across 7 bases. Germline trimming cut 4 bases from V and 0 bases from J; bases unmatched to any gene: 4. CDR3 length equals 15 residues. CDR1 is SGHDT, CDR2 YYEEEE, per germline. CDR3 DNA sequence: TGTGCCAGCAGCCTCACTAGCGACTCCTACAATGAGCAGTTCTTC. This translates into CASSLTSDSYNEQFF.

This clonotype was seen a few times. One junction end disagrees with the germline gene, perhaps due to a read error. In nucleotides, the CDR3 is TGTGCCAGCAGCCAATTACAGAATAATTCGCCCCTCCACTTT. Its translation: CASSQLQNNSPLHF. V gene TRBV14 combines with J gene TRBJ1-6, with D unclear. CDR1 is SGHDN, CDR2 FVKESK, per germline. This CDR3 contains 14 residues.

This clonotype was found many times. CDR3 sequence: CASSPGTGADTQYF. For the CDR3, the DNA is TGTGCCAGCAGCCCCGGGACAGGGGCAGATACGCAGTATTTT. V usage is TRBV5-6 and J usage is TRBJ2-3, with 10 positions matching TRBD1. The CDR3 sequence is 14 residues long. Trimming cost V 4 bases and J 4 bases; bases outside gene matches: 3. CDR1 is SGHDT, CDR2 YYEEEE, per germline. The complete variable domain, with remaining parts taken from reference TRBV5-6 and TRBJ2-3, reads DAGVTQSPTHLIKTRGQQVTLRCSPKSGHDTVSWYQQALGQGPQFIFQYYEEEERQRGNFPDRFSGHQFPNYSSELNVNALLLGDSALYLCASSPGTGADTQYFGPGTRLTVL.

The table lists this clonotype with many counts. This chain uses TRBV28 with TRBJ2-4; no reliable D call. The CDR3 is 13 amino acids. The V end was cut by 3 bases, the J end by 3 bases, with 6 bases between. Germline values: CDR1 MDHEN, CDR2 SYDVKM. CDR3 nucleotides: TGTGCCAGCAGTTTTTTTGGCAAAAACATTCAGTACTTC. Its translation is CASSFFGKNIQYF.

This clonotype was detected many times. This chain uses TRBV28 with TRBJ2-4; D not resolved. The assigned J gene may be wrong: the sequence end matches TRBJ2-1 better. The CDR3 is 12 residues long. CDR1 is MDHEN, CDR2 SYDVKM, per germline. In DNA, the CDR3 is TGTGCCAGCAGTTTACCCGTGGGGGAGCAGTTCTTC. Amino acids: CASSLPVGEQFF.

This clonotype was detected many times. The chain combines TRBV27 with TRBJ2-7, with 8 bases matching TRBD2. The CDR3 runs to 15 residues. Germline loops: CDR1 MNHEY, CDR2 SMNVEV (reference sequence). The V segment lost 5 bases and the J segment 5 bases; nucleotides outside the gene matches: 11. The CDR3, as DNA: TGTGCCAGCAGTCCCCGACTAGCGTTTACGGACGAGCAGTACTTC. It codes for CASSPRLAFTDEQYF.

This clonotype was seen ten or more times. The rearrangement links TRBV7-9 to TRBJ2-7; a weak D match, TRBD1 (6 bases). With 4 bases removed from V and 2 bases from J, the gap between germline ends came to 12 bases. The CDR3 has 14 amino acids. The germline CDR1 and CDR2 sequences are SEHNR and FQNEAQ (reference sequence). The CDR3 coding sequence is TGTGCCAGCAGCTCGGGACACTTACCCTACGAGCAGTACTTC. Translating gives CASSSGHLPYEQYF.

This clonotype was recorded a few times. The rearrangement links TRBV7-9 to TRBJ1-2; 11 bases line up with TRBD1. CDR3 length equals 13 residues. The V gene end was trimmed by 5 bases and the J gene end by 10 bases; junction bases not matched to a gene: 6. Looked up from germline, CDR1 is SEHNR and CDR2 is FQNEAQ (reference sequence). CDR3 amino acids: CASSQDRGLDYTF. The CDR3 DNA reads as TGTGCCAGCAGCCAGGACAGGGGGCTTGACTACACCTTC.

This clonotype was counted many times. The chain employs TRBV12-3 or TRBV12-4 and TRBJ2-7; 15 bases match TRBD2. The CDR3 has 16 residues. Trimming at V came to 5 bases and at J to 2 bases, leaving 4 bases not matched to a gene. The CDR3 bases are TGTGCCAGCAGTCCGGGGACTAGCGGGAGGCCCTACGAGCAGTACTTC. It specifies CASSPGTSGRPYEQYF.

The table lists this clonotype with many counts. The J gene is TRBJ2-1, the V gene TRBV5-1; D not certain. Germline V gene data show CDR1 as SGHRS and CDR2 as YFSETQ. V lost 2 bases and J lost 4, with 7 bases in between. CDR3 length equals 13 residues. CDR3 loop: CASSFSGYNEQFF. CDR3 DNA: TGCGCCAGCAGCTTTTCGGGTTACAATGAGCAGTTCTTC.

The rearrangement links TRBV24-1 to TRBJ2-2; D might be TRBD2 (6 bases). Germline CDR1 is KGHDR and CDR2 is SFDVKD. CDR3 length: 11 residues. Between the trimmed V and J ends, which lost 9 bases and 8 bases, there was a span of 9 bases. CDR3: CATRGKGELFF. The CDR3 DNA is TGTGCCACCCGGGGGAAGGGGGAGCTGTTTTTT.

This clonotype was recorded many times. The rearrangement uses TRBV24-1 and TRBJ2-2; 9 nucleotides match TRBD1. Per germline, CDR1 KGHDR and CDR2 SFDVKD. The CDR3 contains 14 residues. V shed 8 bases and J 3 bases; nucleotides not matched to a gene: 3. CDR3 DNA sequence: TGTGCCACCAAGGACAGGGGCGACACCGGGGAGCTGTTTTTT. Its translation is CATKDRGDTGELFF.

This clonotype was detected ten times or more. The chain is built from TRBV7-9 and TRBJ2-5, with TRBD2 matching 8 bases. CDR1 and CDR2 (germline): SEHNR, FQNEAQ (reference sequence). The CDR3 is 15 residues long. Unmatched junction bases numbered 10, after V lost 5 bases and J lost 5 bases. This CDR3 reads CASSIWTSRSETQYF. The CDR3 bases are TGTGCCAGCAGCATTTGGACTAGCCGGTCGGAGACCCAGTACTTC.

The chain has TRBV29-1 and TRBJ2-2; 10 bases agree with TRBD2. The germline V gene encodes CDR1 SQVTM and CDR2 ANQGSEA. V shed 5 bases and J 5 bases; nucleotides not matched to a gene: 8. The CDR3 consists of 15 residues. In nucleotides, the CDR3 is TGCAGCGTTTCCTTCCTAGCGGGAGTGACCGGGGAGCTGTTTTTT. Translating it yields CSVSFLAGVTGELFF.